The clone carrying this TCR beta chain showed up just a few times. The V gene lost 5 bases and the J gene lost 7 bases, with 18 bases spanning the gap. This CDR3 region has 14 residues. CDR1 is SGHTA and CDR2 is FQGNSA in the germline V gene. The data stem from a study of T cells after yellow fever vaccination. Looking at the study overall: Preparing low-cell-number fractions relied on SMART-Seq v4 Ultra Low Input.

From the 5' RACE reads, TCRdb called clonotypes with MiXCR, one entry per CDR3 protein. The sample includes roughly 240,000 distinct CDR3 sequences, 6.7% seen only once; the top ten take 0.85% to 1.2%. The material sequenced was CD4+ T cells sorted from PBMCs, taken on the day of the yellow fever booster vaccination. This sequence originates from a man younger than 45 who received the YFV17D yellow fever vaccine. The genes are TRBV7-2 and TRBJ2-7; D possibly corresponds to TRBD2 (7 bases). The CDR3 DNA is TGTGCCAGCAGCCCTGGGGGGGGGCTCGGGGAGCAGTACTTC. Its translation is CASSPGGGLGEQYF.